A single sample gave rise to the 24 T cell receptor beta chains below, sequenced in a study of Graves' ophthalmopathy and Graves' hyperthyroidism. Using RNA transcripts, the TCR beta CDR3 regions were amplified. Amplification began with first-round RT-PCR using HTBI primers, then second-round multiplex PCR was performed. TCRdb ran MiXCR on the multiplex PCR reads and lists one entry per CDR3 protein. The data hold around 1.1 million distinct CDR3 sequences, with approximately 35% observed a single time. Sample: peripheral blood or thyroid tissue (not recorded which). These receptors came from an adult man with Graves' hyperthyroidism.

The V and J genes are TRBV10-3 and TRBJ2-6, with TRBD1 as a possible D gene (5 bases). This CDR3 region has 14 residues. V was pared by 6 bases and J by 4 bases, with 10 bases between. CDR1 ENHRY and CDR2 SYGVKD come from the germline V gene. CDR3 residues: CAISYRTGANVLTF. In DNA form, the CDR3 reads TGTGCCATCAGCTACAGGACCGGGGCCAACGTCCTGACTTTC.

The chain links TRBV10-3 to TRBJ2-7; TRBD1 is a possible D gene (6 bases). This CDR3 comprises 13 residues. Germline loops: CDR1 ENHRY, CDR2 SYGVKD. V dropped 10 bases and J dropped 7 bases, with 20 bases sitting between them. Here the CDR3 DNA reads TGTGCCAGTGCAGGGGTTTCGCCTTGGGAGCAGTACTTC. It encodes CASAGVSPWEQYF.

This clonotype was detected ten times or more. The genes are TRBV20-1 and TRBJ1-1; D is ambiguous. The CDR3 is 11 amino acids. Per the germline V gene, CDR1 is DFQATT and CDR2 is SNEGSKA (reference sequence). V was clipped by 1 base and J by 5 bases, with 5 bases between them. Written as DNA, the CDR3 is TGCAGTGCTAGAGGTCGGACTGAAGCTTTCTTT. Protein product: CSARGRTEAFF.

This clonotype was picked up many times. This chain joins TRBV4-3 and TRBJ1-4; D might be TRBD1 (6 bases). Trimming removed 0 bases from V and 8 bases from J, with 10 bases in between. Germline-derived CDR1 and CDR2 are LGHNA and YSLEER. The CDR3 is made up of 14 amino acids. The CDR3 here is CASSQDRTVEKLFF. The CDR3 DNA follows: TGCGCCAGCAGCCAAGATAGGACAGTCGAAAAACTGTTTTTT.

In its sample, this clonotype was seen many times. The V call is TRBV15, the J call TRBJ2-6; D unresolved. The CDR3 consists of 16 residues. The V gene lost 0 bases and the J gene lost 0 bases, with 6 bases spanning the gap. CDR1 LNHNV and CDR2 YYDKDF come from the germline V gene (reference sequence). The CDR3 region has the DNA TGTGCCACCAGCAGAGATCGCGTCTCTGGGGCCAACGTCCTGACTTTC. Amino acids: CATSRDRVSGANVLTF.

This clonotype was observed once. The conserved phenylalanine or tryptophan normally closing the CDR3 is absent here, so this likely arose from a read error. No DNA is shown, since the ends of the CDR3 on it are uncertain; the CDR3 is the one TCRdb lists. The gene calls are TRBV2 and TRBJ2-5. The germline gives CDR1 SNHLY, CDR2 FYNNEI. Inclusive of both ends, the CDR3 amounts to 10 amino acids. This CDR3 is CASSVRGQDY.

The chain recombines TRBV30 with TRBJ1-2; the match to TRBD1 covers 7 bases. Trimming cost V 0 bases and J 5 bases; bases outside gene matches: 6. The CDR3 is made up of 14 amino acids. Germline assignment: CDR1 GTSNPN and CDR2 SVGIG (reference sequence). The CDR3 nucleotides are TGTGCCTGGAGTGTAGTAGGGACAGAATATGGCTACACCTTC. Protein sequence: CAWSVVGTEYGYTF. Looking up the rest from reference TRBV30 and TRBJ1-2 gives the full variable domain: SQTIHQWPATLVQPVGSPLSLECTVEGTSNPNLYWYRQAAGRGLQLLFYSVGIGQISSEVPQNLSASRPQDRQFILSSKKLLLSDSGFYLCAWSVVGTEYGYTFGSGTRLTVV.

This clonotype was observed many times. The chain uses TRBV7-8 and TRBJ2-7, with D uncertain. Germline lookup yields CDR1 SGHVS and CDR2 FQNEAQ. This CDR3 contains 11 residues. The V end was cut by 10 bases, the J end by 2 bases, with 9 bases between. The CDR3 sequence: CATKTAYEQYF. The CDR3 bases are TGTGCCACCAAGACCGCCTACGAGCAGTACTTC. The whole variable domain, filled in from reference TRBV7-8 and TRBJ2-7, reads GAGVSQSPRYKVAKRGQDVALRCDPISGHVSLFWYQQALGQGPEFLTYFQNEAQLDKSGLPSDRFFAERPEGSVSTLKIQRTQQEDSAVYLCATKTAYEQYFGPGTRLTVT.

This clonotype was observed a single time. The chain links TRBV29-1 to TRBJ2-7; the D gene could be TRBD1 or TRBD2 (5 bases each). The DNA end lines up better with TRBJ2-1; the J call may be wrong. Germline V lookup: CDR1 SQVTM, CDR2 ANQGSEA. The CDR3 length is 10 residues. This chain's CDR3 is CSAGWDEQFF. In nucleotides, the CDR3 is TGCAGCGCAGGATGGGACGAGCAGTTCTTC.

This clonotype was seen only a few times. The J gene is TRBJ2-7, the V gene TRBV10-3, with D perhaps TRBD2 (6 bases). This CDR3 comprises 17 residues. V was shortened by 10 bases and J by 0 bases, with 25 bases between the two germline ends. Germline V gene lookup returns CDR1 ENHRY and CDR2 SYGVKD. CDR3 nucleotide sequence: TGTGCCAGCAGCCGGGCCGGCAGGCGGGGCTGCTCCTACGAGCAGTACTTC. This translates into CASSRAGRRGCSYEQYF.

The chain carries TRBV2 and TRBJ2-7; TRBD1 matches 9 bases. CDR1 and CDR2 (germline): SNHLY, FYNNEI. The J segment lost 6 bases and the V segment lost 7 bases, leaving 7 bases of the junction unmatched. This CDR3 is built from 13 residues. The CDR3 loop reads CASMGGTGFEQYF. CDR3 nucleotide sequence: TGTGCCAGCATGGGGGGGACAGGGTTCGAGCAGTACTTC.

The chain employs TRBV6-5 and TRBJ2-5; D may correspond to TRBD1 or TRBD2 (5 bases each). Trimming pared 0 bases from V and 4 bases from J, leaving 12 bases between. This CDR3 contains 15 residues. CDR1 is MNHEY, CDR2 SVGAGI, per germline. This CDR3 is CASSYSAGGGETQYF. The CDR3 DNA reads as TGTGCCAGCAGTTACTCCGCGGGTGGGGGAGAGACCCAGTACTTC.

This clonotype has at least ten counts. V is TRBV5-8 and J is TRBJ2-2; D may be TRBD2 (6 bases). V was pared by 4 bases and J by 0 bases, with 10 bases between. This CDR3 spans 15 amino acids. CDR1 is SGHTS and CDR2 is YDEGEE in the germline V gene. CDR3 DNA: TGTGCCAGCAGCCCTCTAGCGTCGAACACCGGGGAGCTGTTTTTT. It specifies CASSPLASNTGELFF. Full variable domain (rest looked up from reference TRBV5-8 and TRBJ2-2): EAGVTQSPTHLIKTRGQQATLRCSPISGHTSVYWYQQALGLGLQFLLWYDEGEERNRGNFPPRFSGRQFPNYSSELNVNALELEDSALYLCASSPLASNTGELFFGEGSRLTVL.

The rearrangement uses TRBV6-5 and TRBJ1-1; a possible D gene is TRBD1 (6 bases). The CDR3 runs to 13 residues. V was cut by 2 bases and J by 4 bases, with 8 bases left in between. The germline V gene has CDR1 MNHEY and CDR2 SVGAGI. CDR3 amino acids: CASSYGQSTEAFF. The CDR3 DNA sequence: TGTGCCAGCAGTTACGGACAGTCCACTGAAGCTTTCTTT.

In the case of this clonotype: This sequence may be a read error, since a much larger clone differs from it by one base. The rearrangement links TRBV2 to TRBJ1-2; 8 bases are shared with TRBD1. The CDR3 extends over 15 amino acids. The germline gives CDR1 SNHLY, CDR2 FYNNEI. CDR3 nucleotides: TGTGCCGGCAGTGAAGGGCAGGGGGCAGACTATGGCTACACCTTC. Its translation: CAGSEGQGADYGYTF.

This clonotype was found once. J is TRBJ1-5 and V is TRBV7-9; a weak D match, TRBD1 (5 bases). The CDR3 totals 15 residues. The germline V gene has CDR1 SEHNR and CDR2 FQNEAQ (reference sequence). Trimming removed 7 bases at V and 11 bases at J, with 24 bases between. CDR3 sequence reads: CASNSGTSGSETQHF. The CDR3 bases are TGTGCCAGCAACTCCGGGACTAGCGGGAGTGAGACCCAGCATTTT.

V is TRBV4-1 and J is TRBJ2-5; a possible D gene is TRBD2 (7 bases). The CDR3 is 15 amino acids. Trimming took off 4 bases at V and 5 bases at J, with 17 bases between the two ends. Per the germline V gene, CDR1 is MGHRA and CDR2 is YSYEKL. The CDR3 DNA reads as TGCGCCAGCAGCCCCACCCGGGGGGCGGGGGAGACCCAGTACTTC. Its translation: CASSPTRGAGETQYF.

Concerning this clonotype itself: Compared with germline, one end of the junction differs, possibly owing to a read error. This sequence joins TRBV19 and TRBJ2-2; possibly TRBD2 for D (5 bases). This CDR3 spans 15 amino acids. Germline CDR1 and CDR2: LNHDA and SQIVND (reference sequence). CDR3 bases: TGTGCCAGTAGTATTTGGGAGTCGCGCACCAGGGAGCTGTTTTTT. Protein product: CASSIWESRTRELFF. The whole variable domain, remainder taken from reference TRBV19 and TRBJ2-2, is DGGITQSPKYLFRKEGQNVTLSCEQNLNHDAMYWYRQDPGQGLRLIYYSQIVNDFQKGDIAEGYSVSREKKESFPLTVTSAQKNPTAFYLCASSIWESRTRELFFGEGSRLTVL.

V gene TRBV7-6 combines with J gene TRBJ1-1; 11 bases fit TRBD1. The CDR3 spans 16 residues. Germline V CDR1 and CDR2: SGHVS, FNYEAQ. The V gene end was trimmed by 2 bases and the J gene end by 3 bases; junction bases not matched to a gene: 5. The CDR3 spells CASSLWTGGGYTEAFF. DNA of the CDR3: TGTGCCAGCAGCTTATGGACAGGGGGCGGGTACACTGAAGCTTTCTTT. The whole variable domain, filled in from reference TRBV7-6 and TRBJ1-1, reads GAGVSQSPRYKVTKRGQDVALRCDPISGHVSLYWYRQALGQGPEFLTYFNYEAQQDKSGLPNDRFSAERPEGSISTLTIQRTEQRDSAMYRCASSLWTGGGYTEAFFGQGTRLTVV.

This clonotype was detected many times. This chain joins TRBV9 and TRBJ2-7, with 8 bases lining up with TRBD1. Germline V lookup: CDR1 SGDLS, CDR2 YYNGEE. The CDR3 has 15 residues. V was clipped by 4 bases and J by 5 bases; unmatched bases: 11. The CDR3 spells CASSPNRGNLDEQYF. The CDR3 bases are TGTGCCAGCAGCCCCAACAGGGGGAATCTGGACGAGCAGTACTTC.

This clonotype showed up many times. The V gene is TRBV12-3 or TRBV12-4, the J gene TRBJ2-7; 8 nucleotides align to TRBD1. CDR3 length equals 14 residues. Germline trimming cut 6 bases from V and 4 bases from J; bases unmatched to any gene: 8. Here the CDR3 reads CASSPGQAPYEQYF. The CDR3 DNA reads TGTGCCAGCAGCCCGGGACAGGCACCATACGAGCAGTACTTC.

This rearrangement joins TRBV19 to TRBJ1-6; the D gene is possibly TRBD1 (5 bases). The length of the CDR3 is 15 residues. Germline-derived CDR1 and CDR2 are LNHDA and SQIVND (reference sequence). V lost 5 bases to trimming and J lost 9 bases, with 17 bases between them. The CDR3 region is CASSWGGAPSSPLHF. The CDR3 DNA reads TGTGCCAGTAGTTGGGGCGGGGCGCCGAGTTCACCCCTCCACTTT.

This clonotype was seen at least ten times. The chain carries TRBV24-1 and TRBJ1-2; D may be TRBD1 (6 bases). Trimming stripped 3 bases from V and 10 bases from J, with 11 bases between. The CDR3 totals 12 residues. Germline V gene sequence: CDR1 KGHDR, CDR2 SFDVKD. The CDR3 coding sequence is TGTGCCACCAGTGATCCCGGACAGCCCTACACCTTC. Protein: CATSDPGQPYTF.

The V call is TRBV2, the J call TRBJ2-7; 9 bases match TRBD1. The junction had 6 bases not matched to a gene; V was cut back by 6 bases and J by 3 bases. The CDR3 is made up of 14 amino acids. Germline V gives CDR1 SNHLY, CDR2 FYNNEI. CDR3 sequence (DNA): TGTGCCAGCAGGACCACAGGGGGCATCTACGAGCAGTACTTC. Translating it yields CASRTTGGIYEQYF.